This passage covers 8 T cell receptor beta chains from one sample sequenced in a study of shared clonotypes between healthy human individuals. The data were produced by immunoSEQ multiplex PCR, yet TCRdb's version contains in-frame clones alone and is incomplete. The table has under 2,000,000 clones, about 95% seen once. Positive CCR7 selection of CD45RO-negative cells yielded the naive CD8 cells, and terminally differentiated effector memory CD45RA+ cells were excluded. Sequencing input: naive CD8+ T cells sorted from blood. These receptors all come from a man younger than 35 in good health.

The chain uses TRBV2 and TRBJ2-5; D remains ambiguous. Between the trimmed V and J ends, which lost 10 bases and 4 bases, there was a span of 13 bases. CDR1 SNHLY and CDR2 FYNNEI come from the germline V gene. The CDR3 has 12 residues. CDR3 nucleotide sequence: TGTGCCACTCCCCCCGACGGAGAGACCCAGTACTTC. It codes for CATPPDGETQYF.

This chain connects TRBV5-6 to TRBJ2-5; unclear D gene. This CDR3 contains 13 residues. Germline assignment: CDR1 SGHDT and CDR2 YYEEEE. Trimming stripped 5 bases from V and 5 bases from J, with 13 bases between. The CDR3 nucleotides are TGTGCCAGCAGTAATCCGTACCCGGAGACCCAGTACTTC. Translation: CASSNPYPETQYF. The variable domain in full, completed from reference TRBV5-6 and TRBJ2-5, reads DAGVTQSPTHLIKTRGQQVTLRCSPKSGHDTVSWYQQALGQGPQFIFQYYEEEERQRGNFPDRFSGHQFPNYSSELNVNALLLGDSALYLCASSNPYPETQYFGPGTRLLVL.

V gene TRBV19 combines with J gene TRBJ1-2, with D possibly TRBD1 on 5 matching bases. The germline CDR1 and CDR2 sequences are LNHDA and SQIVND (reference sequence). CDR3 length: 12 amino acids. Trimming took 2 bases from V and 8 from J, leaving 9 bases between them. The CDR3 here is CASSIQGLGYTF. As DNA, the CDR3 is TGTGCCAGTAGTATACAGGGTTTAGGCTACACCTTC.

The chain uses TRBV7-9 and TRBJ1-1; D unresolved. CDR3 length: 12 amino acids. The V and J ends lost 1 base and 5 bases respectively, with 5 bases between them. From germline, CDR1 is SEHNR and CDR2 FQNEAQ (reference sequence). CDR3 in amino acids: CASSLEVTEAFF. The CDR3 nucleotides read TGTGCCAGCAGCTTAGAAGTTACTGAAGCTTTCTTT.

The chain couples TRBV4-3 to TRBJ2-7; 7 nucleotides agree with TRBD2. The V gene's germline CDR1 is LGHNA and CDR2 YSLEER. CDR3 length equals 15 residues. After removal of 4 bases from V and 7 bases from J, the junction contained 13 bases not matched to a gene. CDR3 nucleotides: TGCGCCAGCAGCCCCCGGTGGGAGGGCCTTTGGGAGCAGTACTTC. The encoded protein is CASSPRWEGLWEQYF.

The gene calls are TRBV10-2 and TRBJ1-6, with 7 bases matching TRBD1. The V and J ends lost 6 bases and 2 bases, in that order; junction bases with no gene match: 19. The CDR3 totals 20 residues. CDR1 WSHSY and CDR2 SAAADI come from the germline V gene. CDR3 DNA sequence: TGCGCCAGCAGGCCTCCTACCACGACTTACAGGGGTACCTATAATTCACCCCTCCACTTT. Translating gives CASRPPTTTYRGTYNSPLHF.

This rearrangement joins TRBV28 to TRBJ2-3; D gene ambiguous. Deletions cut 2 bases from V and 8 bases from J, with 8 bases between. This CDR3 has 12 residues. Germline V gene sequence: CDR1 MDHEN, CDR2 SYDVKM. The CDR3 nucleotides are TGTGCCAGCAGTTTACCGGAGAGTACGCAGTATTTT. Amino acids: CASSLPESTQYF.

This clone appeared once. The CDR3 sequence: CASSAPSSYNEQFF. DNA of the CDR3: TGTGCCAGCAGTGCGCCTAGCTCCTACAATGAGCAGTTCTTC. The gene calls are TRBV6-5 and TRBJ2-1; D remains ambiguous. V was trimmed by 5 bases and J by 0 bases, leaving 8 bases between them. Per the germline V gene, CDR1 is MNHEY and CDR2 is SVGAGI. This CDR3 has 14 amino acids.